The 14 T cell receptor beta chains below come from one sample, sequenced in a study of T cell repertoires in ileal Crohn's disease. Assay: immunoSEQ multiplex PCR; the TCRdb copy retains only in-frame clones and omits some. The table lists some 16,000 clones, more than 85% of them singletons. This sample's time point: inflamed ileum from the surgical specimen. The specimen sequenced was ileal tissue. The receptors derive from an adult with Crohn's disease.

The rearrangement links TRBV7-6 to TRBJ2-5, with 7 bases identical to TRBD2. Germline values: CDR1 SGHVS, CDR2 FNYEAQ. The length of the CDR3 is 18 residues. V gave up 1 base and J gave up 2 bases; unmatched junction bases: 13. CDR3 DNA sequence: TGTGCCAGCAGCTTAGAGGTCGGTCTAGCGGAAATACAAGAGACCCAGTACTTC. Encoded protein: CASSLEVGLAEIQETQYF.

The V gene is TRBV6-5, the J gene TRBJ1-2; no clear D gene. The germline V gene encodes CDR1 MNHEY and CDR2 SVGAGI. V was clipped by 7 bases and J by 0 bases, with 12 bases between them. This CDR3 comprises 14 residues. This CDR3 reads CASTGTFPNYGYTF. CDR3 DNA: TGTGCCAGCACCGGTACTTTCCCTAACTATGGCTACACCTTC.

The genes are TRBV5-1 and TRBJ2-1; TRBD2 aligns across 11 bases. This CDR3 is built from 16 residues. V trimming: 0 bases; J trimming: 2 bases; junction bases outside the gene matches: 1. The germline gives CDR1 SGHRS, CDR2 YFSETQ. The CDR3 here is CASSLVAGGTYNEQFF. DNA of the CDR3: TGCGCCAGCAGCTTGGTAGCGGGGGGGACCTACAATGAGCAGTTCTTC. Looking up the rest from reference TRBV5-1 and TRBJ2-1 gives the full variable domain: KAGVTQTPRYLIKTRGQQVTLSCSPISGHRSVSWYQQTPGQGLQFLFEYFSETQRNKGNFPGRFSGRQFSNSRSEMNVSTLELGDSALYLCASSLVAGGTYNEQFFGPGTRLTVL.

V usage is TRBV10-3 and J usage is TRBJ2-6; D gene unclear. CDR1 is ENHRY, CDR2 SYGVKD, per germline. The CDR3 has 18 amino acids. V was shortened by 4 bases and J by 0 bases, with 16 bases between the two germline ends. The CDR3 reads CAISGSRDGSSGANVLTF. The CDR3 bases are TGTGCCATCAGTGGCTCACGAGACGGAAGCTCTGGGGCCAACGTCCTGACTTTC.

The chain has TRBV5-4 and TRBJ1-1; 7 positions agree with TRBD1. The germline gives CDR1 SGHNT, CDR2 YYREEE (reference sequence). Unmatched junction bases numbered 5, after V lost 4 bases and J lost 5 bases. CDR3 length: 13 amino acids. CDR3 in amino acids: CASSTRTGTEAFF. The CDR3 nucleotides are TGTGCCAGCAGCACACGGACAGGAACTGAAGCTTTCTTT.

This chain joins TRBV30 and TRBJ2-5; a weak D match, TRBD2 (5 bases). V lost 1 base, J lost 2 bases, and 5 bases lay in between. Per germline, CDR1 GTSNPN and CDR2 SVGIG (reference sequence). This CDR3 comprises 12 residues. The CDR3 DNA sequence: TGTGCCTGGAGTGGGACTCAAGAGACCCAGTACTTC. Protein: CAWSGTQETQYF. The whole variable domain, filled in from reference TRBV30 and TRBJ2-5, reads SQTIHQWPATLVQPVGSPLSLECTVEGTSNPNLYWYRQAAGRGLQLLFYSVGIGQISSEVPQNLSASRPQDRQFILSSKKLLLSDSGFYLCAWSGTQETQYFGPGTRLLVL.

Concerning this clone: The same CDR3 also results from other DNA sequences found in this sample. This chain uses TRBV28 with TRBJ2-2; TRBD1 agrees at 8 bases. The length of the CDR3 is 16 residues. CDR1 and CDR2 (germline): MDHEN, SYDVKM. Germline trimming cut 8 bases from V and 0 bases from J; bases unmatched to any gene: 8. Written as DNA, the CDR3 is TGTGCCAGCTACCACAGGGGGACCGCGAACACCGGGGAGCTGTTTTTT. Protein product: CASYHRGTANTGELFF.

The rearrangement uses TRBV28 and TRBJ2-7; 7 bases match TRBD1. Germline lookup yields CDR1 MDHEN and CDR2 SYDVKM. The CDR3 is 16 residues long. The V segment lost 6 bases and the J segment 3 bases; nucleotides outside the gene matches: 14. CDR3 nucleotides: TGTGCCAGCAGGGTCACAGGGGCCCCTTTTCACTACGAGCAGTACTTC. Residues: CASRVTGAPFHYEQYF.

The CDR3: CATSTPAETGRSSYNEQFF. As DNA, the CDR3 is TGTGCCACCAGCACCCCAGCTGAGACAGGGCGAAGCTCCTACAATGAGCAGTTCTTC. The chain has TRBV15 and TRBJ2-1, with 7 bases fitting TRBD1. The germline V gene encodes CDR1 LNHNV and CDR2 YYDKDF (reference sequence). J gave up 0 bases and V 4 bases, and 15 bases lay outside the gene matches. This CDR3 region has 19 residues.

This chain joins TRBV28 and TRBJ1-2; TRBD1 agrees at 7 bases. Germline values: CDR1 MDHEN, CDR2 SYDVKM. The CDR3 spans 16 residues. J was trimmed by 2 bases and V by 6 bases; bases with no gene match: 12. The CDR3 spells CASRAQGIITNYGYTF. The DNA of the CDR3 is TGTGCCAGCAGGGCACAGGGGATCATTACGAACTATGGCTACACCTTC.

The V gene is TRBV11-2, the J gene TRBJ2-1, with unresolved D. Trimming took 4 bases from V and 8 from J, leaving 9 bases between them. The length of the CDR3 is 12 residues. CDR1 is SGHAT, CDR2 FQNNGV, per germline. The CDR3 reads CASSSALDEQFF. The CDR3 region has the DNA TGTGCCAGCAGCTCCGCTTTAGATGAGCAGTTCTTC.

The CDR3 sequence: CSVGSGPPLQETQYF. CDR3 nucleotide sequence: TGCAGCGTTGGTTCGGGGCCCCCTCTTCAAGAGACCCAGTACTTC. This chain joins TRBV29-1 and TRBJ2-5; the D gene could be TRBD1 or TRBD2 (5 bases each). The CDR3 loop spans 15 amino acids. V was shortened by 4 bases and J by 2 bases, with 17 bases between the two germline ends. Germline values: CDR1 SQVTM, CDR2 ANQGSEA. The variable domain in full, with the rest retrieved from reference TRBV29-1 and TRBJ2-5, is SAVISQKPSRDICQRGTSLTIQCQVDSQVTMMFWYRQQPGQSLTLIATANQGSEATYESGFVIDKFPISRPNLTFSTLTVSNMSPEDSSIYLCSVGSGPPLQETQYFGPGTRLLVL.

CDR3 loop: CASSEEVYSNQPQHF. As DNA, the CDR3 is TGTGCCAGCAGTGAGGAAGTCTATAGTAATCAGCCCCAGCATTTT. This chain connects TRBV2 to TRBJ1-5; no firm D call. The V end lost 3 bases, the J end lost 4 bases, and 13 bases lay between the germline ends. Per germline, CDR1 SNHLY and CDR2 FYNNEI. This CDR3 has 15 amino acids.

This chain joins TRBV2 and TRBJ2-7, with D possibly being TRBD2 (6 bases). V lost 4 bases and J 3 bases, leaving 13 bases between the germline ends. The CDR3 length is 14 residues. CDR1 and CDR2 (germline): SNHLY, FYNNEI. The CDR3 reads CASSVGWDFYEQYF. The CDR3 region has the DNA TGTGCCAGCAGTGTGGGGTGGGACTTCTACGAGCAGTACTTC.